This TCR beta chain is from a study of T cell repertoires in cytomegalovirus infection. On the study more broadly: It can be stated that public TCR beta signatures indicated CMV infection as well as a matching HLA type. Overall study results and limits: HLA-C-restricted, CMV-specific TCR beta clonotypes were dominant ex vivo. Individuals carrying CMV plus the relevant HLA were identified by cumulative frequency of public TCR beta families.

Via MiXCR, TCRdb re-called the reads, giving one row per CDR3 protein. The sample carries about 490,000 distinct CDR3 sequences, roughly 12% recorded once. In its sample, this clonotype was seen a few times. Its target is not known. This clonotype originated in a human donor in good health (CMV status not recorded). Some clones in this sample may be carry-over from other donors' samples. The sequencing sample was made of PBMCs.

This chain's CDR3 is CASSQYHTRGGAYEQYF. In nucleotides, the CDR3 is TGTGCCAGCTCACAATACCATACCCGCGGGGGGGCCTACGAGCAGTACTTC. V is TRBV18 and J is TRBJ2-7; 9 bases match TRBD2. J lost 2 bases, V lost 4 bases, and 12 bases had no gene match. CDR1 KGHSH and CDR2 LQKENI come from the germline V gene. The CDR3 contains 17 residues.